The 21 T cell receptor beta chains given below trace back to one sample, sequenced in a study of blood T cell repertoires in COVID-19. Libraries were prepared by immunoSEQ multiplex PCR; TCRdb keeps only in-frame clonotypes and omits some of them. The table includes some 78,000 clones, approximately 91% detected once. Sequenced sample: peripheral blood. These TCRs come from an older man with active or convalescent COVID-19.

V and J are TRBV5-1 and TRBJ1-2; 8 bases fit TRBD1. Germline CDR1 and CDR2: SGHRS and YFSETQ. This CDR3 has 16 amino acids. V shed 2 bases, J shed 1 base, and the junction held 7 bases outside the gene matches. CDR3 in DNA: TGCGCCAGCAGCTTAGGGACAGGAGGGTATAACTATGGCTACACCTTC. It translates to CASSLGTGGYNYGYTF.

The chain combines TRBV7-9 with TRBJ1-5, with a tentative D call TRBD1 (5 bases). This CDR3 contains 16 residues. Germline values: CDR1 SEHNR, CDR2 FQNEAQ (reference sequence). V was cut by 0 bases and J by 2 bases, with 11 bases left in between. CDR3 bases: TGTGCCAGCAGCTTAGCTGGCGGGGGAGGCAATCAGCCCCAGCATTTT. Protein product: CASSLAGGGGNQPQHF.

V gene TRBV11-1 combines with J gene TRBJ2-2; a possible D gene is TRBD1 (6 bases). Trimming removed 4 bases at V and 3 bases at J, with 15 bases between. This CDR3 spans 16 amino acids. Germline V gene lookup returns CDR1 SGHAT and CDR2 FQDESV (reference sequence). CDR3 coding DNA: TGTGCCAGCAGCTCCCGAGGGGACATTTACACCGGGGAGCTGTTTTTT. It yields the protein CASSSRGDIYTGELFF. Drawing the rest from reference TRBV11-1 and TRBJ2-2, the complete variable domain is EAEVAQSPRYKITEKSQAVAFWCDPISGHATLYWYRQILGQGPELLVQFQDESVVDDSQLPKDRFSAERLKGVDSTLKIQPAELGDSAMYLCASSSRGDIYTGELFFGEGSRLTVL.

The chain uses TRBV5-6 and TRBJ2-7; D ambiguous. This CDR3 is built from 14 residues. The V and J ends lost 0 bases and 0 bases respectively, with 7 bases between them. Germline V lookup: CDR1 SGHDT, CDR2 YYEEEE. CDR3 in amino acids: CASSLAESSYEQYF. The DNA of the CDR3 is TGTGCCAGCAGCTTGGCCGAGAGCTCCTACGAGCAGTACTTC. Full variable domain (outside the CDR3, taken from reference TRBV5-6 and TRBJ2-7): DAGVTQSPTHLIKTRGQQVTLRCSPKSGHDTVSWYQQALGQGPQFIFQYYEEEERQRGNFPDRFSGHQFPNYSSELNVNALLLGDSALYLCASSLAESSYEQYFGPGTRLTVT.

The chain recombines TRBV19 with TRBJ2-7, with D maybe TRBD1 (5 bases). The CDR3 has 14 residues. The germline V and J ends were trimmed by 5 bases and 6 bases, with 17 bases remaining between them. Germline loops: CDR1 LNHDA, CDR2 SQIVND (reference sequence). The CDR3 DNA reads as TGTGCCAGTAGTCCCAGAACAGGAGTAGGCGAGCAGTACTTC. Encoded protein: CASSPRTGVGEQYF.

The gene calls are TRBV7-2 and TRBJ1-2, with TRBD1 matching 7 bases. There are 15 residues in the CDR3. Trimming took 5 bases from V and 4 from J; bases not matched to a gene: 10. The germline gives CDR1 SGHTA, CDR2 FQGNSA. The CDR3 sequence is CASSLSGTAFYGYTF. CDR3 coding DNA: TGTGCCAGCAGCCTCTCCGGGACAGCATTCTATGGCTACACCTTC.

The chain uses TRBV25-1 and TRBJ1-2; D unresolved. Germline V gene lookup returns CDR1 MGHDK and CDR2 SYGVNS. This CDR3 spans 11 amino acids. Trimming took 6 bases from V and 8 from J, leaving 10 bases between them. The CDR3 here is CASRSFRGYTF. CDR3 nucleotide sequence: TGTGCCAGCAGGTCCTTCCGGGGCTACACCTTC.

The chain uses TRBV11-2 and TRBJ2-3, with D unclear. Germline V gene sequence: CDR1 SGHAT, CDR2 FQNNGV. The CDR3 is made up of 13 amino acids. V dropped 1 base and J dropped 1 base, with 3 bases sitting between them. CDR3 loop: CASSLAGTDTQYF. In nucleotides, the CDR3 is TGTGCCAGCAGCTTAGCTGGCACAGATACGCAGTATTTT.

The gene calls are TRBV10-3 and TRBJ1-1; 7 positions agree with TRBD1. V trimming: 6 bases; J trimming: 4 bases; junction bases outside the gene matches: 8. Per the germline V gene, CDR1 is ENHRY and CDR2 is SYGVKD. The CDR3 contains 14 residues. Here the CDR3 DNA reads TGTGCCATCAGCCCAGGGGGGTCGTCCACTGAAGCTTTCTTT. Its translation is CAISPGGSSTEAFF.

V usage is TRBV11-3 and J usage is TRBJ2-5, with D possibly matching TRBD1 (6 bases). Germline CDR1 reads SGHNT; CDR2 reads YENEEA. The V gene lost 2 bases and the J gene lost 2 bases, with 9 bases spanning the gap. The CDR3 extends over 14 amino acids. The CDR3 loop is CASSLRGGQETQYF. DNA for the CDR3: TGTGCCAGCAGCTTACGAGGGGGTCAAGAGACCCAGTACTTC.

The V gene is TRBV7-2, the J gene TRBJ2-2; D is possibly TRBD1 (6 bases). The germline V gene has CDR1 SGHTA and CDR2 FQGNSA. Trimming left V 2 bases short and J 1 base short, with 11 bases between. This CDR3 region has 16 residues. CDR3 amino acids: CASSLNYRVNTGELFF. The CDR3 DNA follows: TGTGCCAGCAGCTTAAACTACAGGGTGAACACCGGGGAGCTGTTTTTT.

This sequence joins TRBV28 and TRBJ1-2; D is uncertain. The CDR3 length is 14 residues. The V end was cut by 2 bases, the J end by 2 bases, with 9 bases between. The germline V gene has CDR1 MDHEN and CDR2 SYDVKM. The CDR3 DNA follows: TGTGCCAGCAGTTTAACCAGGCCGAACTATGGCTACACCTTC. It encodes CASSLTRPNYGYTF.

This clone turned up a few times. This chain joins TRBV9 and TRBJ2-2; tentatively, D is TRBD2 (5 bases). V lost 3 bases and J 4 bases, leaving 16 bases between the germline ends. Germline-derived CDR1 and CDR2 are SGDLS and YYNGEE. The CDR3 has 16 amino acids. CDR3 region: CASSGRTGYSTGELFF. The CDR3 nucleotides are TGTGCCAGCAGCGGACGGACGGGGTATAGCACCGGGGAGCTGTTTTTT.

This chain links TRBV2 with TRBJ1-2; tentatively, D is TRBD1 (5 bases). The CDR3 totals 14 residues. The V gene lost 5 bases and the J gene lost 6 bases, with 16 bases spanning the gap. Germline-derived CDR1 and CDR2 are SNHLY and FYNNEI. CDR3 in amino acids: CASSPRAAVDGYTF. CDR3 coding DNA: TGTGCCAGCAGTCCCAGGGCGGCGGTCGATGGCTACACCTTC.

The J gene is TRBJ1-5, the V gene TRBV19; weak D call: TRBD1 (6 bases). Germline V lookup: CDR1 LNHDA, CDR2 SQIVND (reference sequence). V lost 3 bases and J 6 bases, leaving 9 bases between the germline ends. This CDR3 spans 13 amino acids. CDR3 protein: CASSMAGVQPQHF. In nucleotides, the CDR3 is TGTGCCAGTAGTATGGCAGGGGTTCAGCCCCAGCATTTT.

The V gene is TRBV24-1, the J gene TRBJ2-1; a possible D gene is TRBD1 (7 bases). CDR1 is KGHDR and CDR2 is SFDVKD in the germline V gene. Trimming cost V 9 bases and J 5 bases, with 13 bases left between them. This CDR3 has 13 amino acids. DNA of the CDR3: TGTGCCACCCGCGGGACAGTGGACAATGAGCAGTTCTTC. Translated, it gives CATRGTVDNEQFF.

The table lists this clone with a count of one. The chain recombines TRBV7-3 with TRBJ2-3; D unclear. This CDR3 is 13 amino acids long. The V and J ends lost 0 bases and 6 bases respectively, with 7 bases between them. The germline V gene encodes CDR1 SGHTA and CDR2 FQGTGA. The CDR3 is CASSLTLGDTQYF. The CDR3 DNA is TGTGCCAGCAGCTTAACTCTGGGCGATACGCAGTATTTT.

This clone was detected once. CDR3 residues: CASSLTWGRGNTIYF. CDR3 DNA: TGTGCCAGCAGCTTGACGTGGGGGAGGGGAAACACCATATATTTT. V and J are TRBV5-5 and TRBJ1-3, with a weak D call TRBD1 (5 bases). This CDR3 is built from 15 residues. From germline, CDR1 is SGHKS and CDR2 YYEKEE (reference sequence). Trimming stripped 1 base from V and 4 bases from J, with 12 bases between.

The chain links TRBV29-1 to TRBJ2-1, with D perhaps matching TRBD1 (5 bases). The V end was cut by 6 bases, the J end by 4 bases, with 10 bases between. CDR1 SQVTM and CDR2 ANQGSEA come from the germline V gene. The CDR3 spans 12 residues. The CDR3 coding sequence is TGCAGCGTGTACCACAGGTACAATGAGCAGTTCTTC. Protein sequence: CSVYHRYNEQFF.

The chain combines TRBV27 with TRBJ2-7, with D perhaps matching TRBD2 (6 bases). The CDR3 is made up of 16 amino acids. Germline CDR1 MNHEY, CDR2 SMNVEV (reference sequence). Trimming shortened V by 4 bases and J by 4 bases, and 20 bases separated the two germline ends. CDR3 residues: CASSSPRGRTRYEQYF. The CDR3 region has the DNA TGTGCCAGCAGTTCGCCGCGGGGCCGCACACGGTACGAGCAGTACTTC.

The gene calls are TRBV18 and TRBJ1-2, with no clear D. Germline lookup yields CDR1 KGHSH and CDR2 LQKENI. Trimming took 3 bases from V and 2 from J, leaving 13 bases between them. The CDR3 is 15 residues long. CDR3 region: CASSPGVGPNYGYTF. The CDR3 nucleotides read TGTGCCAGCTCACCCGGGGTAGGGCCGAACTATGGCTACACCTTC.